This T cell receptor beta chain comes out of a study of post-analysis software for immune sequencing data. Study-level findings and limits: With TRBV5-6, TRBV5-1 and TRBV20-1 included, about five TRBV segments were more frequent in patients than in controls.

This clonotype was found a few times. What it binds is unknown. Just one base apart from a much larger clone, this may be a read error. Germline V CDR1 and CDR2: KGHDR, SFDVKD. This CDR3 has 18 residues. The V and J ends lost 4 bases and 6 bases, in that order; junction bases with no gene match: 11. TCR beta libraries were prepared from cDNA with unique molecular identifiers. TCRdb reanalysed the PCR reads using MiXCR and keeps one entry per CDR3 protein. The table lists fewer than 900,000 distinct CDR3 sequences, around 46% of them singletons, with 4% to 5% in the top ten. This TCR derives from a girl between 10 and 17 years old with multiple sclerosis. This rearrangement joins TRBV24-1 to TRBJ2-1; 13 bases match TRBD2. Source material: blood. CDR3 DNA sequence: TGTGCCACCAGTGACCCCGGACTAGCGGGAGATGGTTCCAATGAGCAGTTCTTC. It encodes CATSDPGLAGDGSNEQFF.